The 2 T cell receptor beta chains in this list originate from one sample, sequenced in a study of T cell repertoires in cytomegalovirus infection. Their specific antigens are unknown. In TCRdb, the reads were re-called with MiXCR into one record per CDR3 protein. The sample lists some 920,000 distinct CDR3 sequences, more than 25% occurring once. Sample: cultured CD8+ T cells from PBMCs, taken from culture after CMV antigen stimulation. These receptors all stem from a human donor in good health (CMV status not recorded). Some clones in this sample may be carry-over from other donors' samples.

The rearrangement uses TRBV2 and TRBJ2-7; D might be TRBD2 (6 bases). The ends were cut back, 8 bases at V and 2 bases at J, with 19 bases in the middle. Germline loops: CDR1 SNHLY, CDR2 FYNNEI. CDR3 length equals 15 residues. The DNA of the CDR3 is TGTGCCAGCGCCCACCCAGGGACTTTCCCCTACGAGCAGTACTTC. This encodes CASAHPGTFPYEQYF. The full variable domain, in which reference TRBV2 and TRBJ2-7 provide the parts outside the CDR3, is EPEVTQTPSHQVTQMGQEVILRCVPISNHLYFYWYRQILGQKVEFLVSFYNNEISEKSEIFDDQFSVERPDGSNFTLKIRSTKLEDSAMYFCASAHPGTFPYEQYFGPGTRLTVT.

The gene calls are TRBV7-6 and TRBJ2-1; 7 bases are shared with TRBD2. CDR1 is SGHVS and CDR2 is FNYEAQ in the germline V gene. Unmatched junction bases numbered 4, after V lost 5 bases and J lost 0 bases. The CDR3 runs 15 residues. The CDR3 reads CASSKLAVSYNEQFF. The CDR3 DNA reads as TGTGCCAGCAGCAAGCTAGCGGTCTCCTACAATGAGCAGTTCTTC.